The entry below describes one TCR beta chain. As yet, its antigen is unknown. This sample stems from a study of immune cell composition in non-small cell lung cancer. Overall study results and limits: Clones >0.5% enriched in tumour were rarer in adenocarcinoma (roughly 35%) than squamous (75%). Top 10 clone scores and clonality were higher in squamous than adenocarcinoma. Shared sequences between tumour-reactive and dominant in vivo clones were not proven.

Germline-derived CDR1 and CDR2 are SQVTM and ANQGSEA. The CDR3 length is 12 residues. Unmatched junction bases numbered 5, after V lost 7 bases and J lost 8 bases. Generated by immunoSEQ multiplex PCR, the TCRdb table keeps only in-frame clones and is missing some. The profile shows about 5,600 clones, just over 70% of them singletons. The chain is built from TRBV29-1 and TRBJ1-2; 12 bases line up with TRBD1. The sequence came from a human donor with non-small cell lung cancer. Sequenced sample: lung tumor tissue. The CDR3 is CSGGQGAGGYTF. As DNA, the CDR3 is TGCAGCGGGGGACAGGGGGCGGGGGGCTACACCTTC.